Detailed here is one TCR beta chain. Profiled with immunoSEQ multiplex PCR; TCRdb holds only in-frame clones, not every one. The repertoire holds roughly 160,000 clones, with approximately 86% as singletons. This record comes from a study of blood T cell repertoires in COVID-19. In the study overall: The United States, Italy and Spain provided the acute and convalescent COVID-19 samples.

Sequences were obtained from peripheral blood. This receptor was obtained from an elderly woman with COVID-19, enrolled during active disease.

The DNA for the CDR3 is TGTGCCAGCAGTTACGGGGGACACGGCTGGGGTGGCTACACCTTC. Its protein product is CASSYGGHGWGGYTF. The rearrangement uses TRBV6-5 and TRBJ1-2; maybe TRBD1 (6 bases). V lost 2 bases to trimming and J lost 7 bases, with 17 bases between them. The CDR3 has 15 residues. Germline loops: CDR1 MNHEY, CDR2 SVGAGI.